This T cell receptor beta chain was recorded in a study of Ad26.COV2.S vaccination and SARS-CoV-2 variants. About the study: Doses of Ad26.COV2.S were injected into muscle once or twice, 56 days apart. Study-wide findings and caveats: Substantial breadth in spike-specific CD8+ and CD4+ T cell responses was reportedly seen after vaccination.

Stated treatment: some 19 received Ad26.COV2.S at low or high dose, single or two shots; 5 received placebo; per-sample allocation not given. After the first vaccine or placebo injection, samples were drawn on day 63. The sample came from a Boston adult aged 18-55 years. As its vector, the vaccine had Ad26, which expressed Wuhan-strain SARS-CoV-2 spike. On this clone itself: Its antigen remains unknown.

The CDR3 loop spans 13 amino acids. The germline V gene encodes CDR1 MGHRA and CDR2 YSYEKL. V lost 6 bases to trimming and J lost 5 bases, with 11 bases between them. Sequencing used immunoSEQ multiplex PCR; TCRdb keeps in-frame clones, though not all of them. The sample includes roughly 380,000 clones, 87% of them seen just once. The V call is TRBV4-1, the J call TRBJ2-1, with D perhaps being TRBD1 or TRBD2 (5 bases each). This clonotype was sampled from a person aged 18-60 years who received the Ad26.COV2.S COVID-19 vaccine or a placebo. This specimen consisted of peripheral blood, obtained in a trial of Ad26.COV2.S vaccine versus placebo. CDR3 sequence (DNA): TGCGCCAGCAGGGCAGTGGGACACAATGAGCAGTTCTTC. It specifies CASRAVGHNEQFF.